This TCR beta chain appears in the sequencing data of a study of blood T cells in healthy people across ages. Study at large: With template switching, about one barcoded beta molecule was captured per two T cells. Study-wide results and caveats: The fall in TCR beta diversity per million T cells was roughly linear with age.

This clonotype was seen a single time. What it binds is unknown. A second PCR, run for roughly 7 to 11 cycles, used a sample-barcoded 5' primer plus a J-beta primer mix. In TCRdb, the 5' RACE reads were re-called with MiXCR into one record per CDR3 protein. The sample lists about 640,000 distinct CDR3 sequences; around 31% were seen once. The source material was blood. This receptor was obtained from a woman older than 75 in good health.

The CDR3 DNA sequence: TGCAGTGCTAGAGTCGGCCAGCTCACAGATACGCAGTATTTT. It is translated as CSARVGQLTDTQYF. The V gene is TRBV20-1, the J gene TRBJ2-3; D is ambiguous. This CDR3 region has 14 residues. Germline lookup yields CDR1 DFQATT and CDR2 SNEGSKA (reference sequence). The V end was cut by 1 base, the J end by 2 bases, with 10 bases between.